This T cell receptor (beta chain) was found in a study of beta chain features in type 1 diabetes. General study findings and limits: Significant though moderate, a shortening of TCRB CDR3s appeared in all four CD4+ subsets of Type 1 diabetes patients.

This clone has a handful of counts. The antigen is unknown. The ends lost 4 bases at V and 5 bases at J; junction bases unmatched: 7. The germline V gene encodes CDR1 KGHSH and CDR2 LQKENI. The CDR3 is made up of 14 amino acids. Every bit of the isolated RNA underwent reverse transcription, so sequencing read expressed TCRB transcripts. Profiling relied on immunoSEQ multiplex PCR, and the TCRdb table lists in-frame clones only, not all of them. The table lists almost 350,000 clones, around 9.3% of them singletons. The source material was central memory CD4+ T cells from blood. This TCR was sampled from a man aged 25 to 40 with type 1 diabetes. The V gene is TRBV18, the J gene TRBJ2-5; 7 nucleotides align to TRBD1. CDR3 amino acids: CASSLQGTEETQYF. The CDR3 DNA follows: TGTGCCAGCTCACTACAGGGGACGGAGGAGACCCAGTACTTC.